The clone carrying this T cell receptor beta chain was observed many times. Its target is unknown. This record belongs to a study of regulatory T cells in long-lasting Graves disease. General study results and limits: TCR diversity in persistent Graves' patients was below that of newly diagnosed ones. Persistent disease preferred TRBV28, TRBJ1-2 and TRBJ2-5.

Researchers made TCR beta libraries by using iRepertoire HTBI primers and running Arm-PCR on CDR3 regions. TCRdb redid the calling of the multiplex PCR reads with MiXCR, one entry per CDR3 protein. The table records roughly 440,000 distinct CDR3 sequences, approximately 16% of them present only once. Regarding time point: newly diagnosed GD, antithyroid drugs for less than 3 months. RNA isolated from PBMCs was used to make the TCR library. Trimming cost V 3 bases and J 1 base; bases outside gene matches: 1. The CDR3 has 14 amino acids. The germline gives CDR1 MDHEN, CDR2 SYDVKM. These data were likewise used in another study, on T cells in Graves' hyperthyroidism and ophthalmopathy. Turning to that study: Disease duration under 2 months; hyperthyroidism patients were aged 18 to 65. Prediction of ophthalmopathy progression came a median roughly 6.6 months pre-onset.

The TCR comes from a woman aged 18-35 years with Graves disease. The J gene is TRBJ2-5, the V gene TRBV28; 8 bases are a match to TRBD1. Sequencing used peripheral blood mononuclear cells (PBMCs), obtained at new diagnosis, from a patient treated with antithyroid drugs. The DNA of the CDR3 is TGTGCCAGCAGTTTGGGACAGGTCCAAGAGACCCAGTACTTC. Encoded protein: CASSLGQVQETQYF.